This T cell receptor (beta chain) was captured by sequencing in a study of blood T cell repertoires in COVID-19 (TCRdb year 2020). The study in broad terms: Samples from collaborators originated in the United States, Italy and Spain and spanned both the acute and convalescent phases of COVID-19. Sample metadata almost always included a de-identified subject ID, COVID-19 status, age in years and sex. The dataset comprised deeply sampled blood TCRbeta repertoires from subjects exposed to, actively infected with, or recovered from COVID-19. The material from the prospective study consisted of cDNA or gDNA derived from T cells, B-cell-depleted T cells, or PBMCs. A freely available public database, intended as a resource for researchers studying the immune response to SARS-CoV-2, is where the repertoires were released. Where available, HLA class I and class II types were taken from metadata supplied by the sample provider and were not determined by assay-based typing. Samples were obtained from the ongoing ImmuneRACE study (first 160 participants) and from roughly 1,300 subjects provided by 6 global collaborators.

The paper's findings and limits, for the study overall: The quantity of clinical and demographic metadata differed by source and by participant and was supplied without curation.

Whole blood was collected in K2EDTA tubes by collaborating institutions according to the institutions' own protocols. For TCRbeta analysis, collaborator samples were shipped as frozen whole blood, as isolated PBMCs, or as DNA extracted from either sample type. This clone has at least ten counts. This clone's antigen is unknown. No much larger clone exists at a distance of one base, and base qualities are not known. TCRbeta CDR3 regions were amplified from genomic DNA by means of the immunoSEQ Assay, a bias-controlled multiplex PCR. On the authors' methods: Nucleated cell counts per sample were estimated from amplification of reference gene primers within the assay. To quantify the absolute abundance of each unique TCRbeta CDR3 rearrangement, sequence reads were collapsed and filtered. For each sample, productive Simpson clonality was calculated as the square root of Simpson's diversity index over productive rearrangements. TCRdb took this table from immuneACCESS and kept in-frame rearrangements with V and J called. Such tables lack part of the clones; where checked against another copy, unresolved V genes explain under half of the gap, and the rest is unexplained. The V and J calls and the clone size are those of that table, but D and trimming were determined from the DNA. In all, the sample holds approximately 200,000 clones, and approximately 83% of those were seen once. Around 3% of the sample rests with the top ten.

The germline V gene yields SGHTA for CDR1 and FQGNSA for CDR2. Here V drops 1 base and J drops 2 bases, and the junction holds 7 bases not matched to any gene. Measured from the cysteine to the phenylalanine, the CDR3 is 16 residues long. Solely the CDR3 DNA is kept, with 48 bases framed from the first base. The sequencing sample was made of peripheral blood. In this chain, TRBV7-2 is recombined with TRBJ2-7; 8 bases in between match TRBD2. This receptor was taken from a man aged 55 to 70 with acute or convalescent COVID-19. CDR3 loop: CASSLGLAGSAYEQYF. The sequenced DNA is TGTGCCAGCAGCTTAGGGTTAGCGGGAAGCGCCTACGAGCAGTACTTC.